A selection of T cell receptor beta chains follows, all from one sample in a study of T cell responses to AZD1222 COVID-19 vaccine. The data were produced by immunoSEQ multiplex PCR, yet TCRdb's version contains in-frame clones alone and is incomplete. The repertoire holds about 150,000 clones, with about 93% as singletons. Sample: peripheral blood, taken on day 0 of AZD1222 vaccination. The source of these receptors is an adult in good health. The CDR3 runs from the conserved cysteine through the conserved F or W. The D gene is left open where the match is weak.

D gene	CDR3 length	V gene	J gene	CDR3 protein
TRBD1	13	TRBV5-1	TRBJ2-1	CASSTGQYNEQFF
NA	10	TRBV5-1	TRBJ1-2	CASTQGGYTF
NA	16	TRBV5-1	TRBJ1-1	CASSLTQGEGNTEAFF
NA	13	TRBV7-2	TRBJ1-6	CASSRTANSPLHF
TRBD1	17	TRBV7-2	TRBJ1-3	CASSSGRRGLTGNTIYF
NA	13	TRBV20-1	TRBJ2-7	CSASNRAFGEQYF
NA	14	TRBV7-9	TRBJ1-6	CASSLGTLGSPLHF
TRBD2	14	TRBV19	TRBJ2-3	CASKQREGPDTQYF
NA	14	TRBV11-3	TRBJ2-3	CASSLEGSTDTQYF
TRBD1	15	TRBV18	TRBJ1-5	CASSPGTGGNQPQHF
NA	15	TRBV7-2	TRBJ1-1	CASSSQQVTNTEAFF